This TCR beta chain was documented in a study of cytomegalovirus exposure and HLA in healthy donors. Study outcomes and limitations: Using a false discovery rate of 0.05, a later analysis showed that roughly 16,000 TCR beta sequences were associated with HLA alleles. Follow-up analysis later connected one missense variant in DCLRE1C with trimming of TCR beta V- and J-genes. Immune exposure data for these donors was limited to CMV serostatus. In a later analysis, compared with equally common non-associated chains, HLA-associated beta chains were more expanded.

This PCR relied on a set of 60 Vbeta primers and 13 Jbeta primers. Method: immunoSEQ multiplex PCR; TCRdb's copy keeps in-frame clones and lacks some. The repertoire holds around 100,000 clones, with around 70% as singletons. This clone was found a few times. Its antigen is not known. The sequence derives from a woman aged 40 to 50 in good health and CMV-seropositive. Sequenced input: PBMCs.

The DNA of the CDR3 is TGCGCCAGCAGCTTTAGCGGGGGGAGCACAGATACGCAGTATTTT. It encodes CASSFSGGSTDTQYF. This chain uses TRBV5-1 with TRBJ2-3; TRBD2 matches 10 bases. This CDR3 comprises 15 residues. V was pared by 2 bases and J by 0 bases, with 0 bases of the junction left unmatched. From germline, CDR1 is SGHRS and CDR2 YFSETQ.